A single sample gave rise to the 4 T cell receptor beta chains below, sequenced in a study of blood T cell repertoires in COVID-19. Generated by immunoSEQ multiplex PCR, the TCRdb table keeps only in-frame clones and is missing some. The top ten clones hold around 7.8% of a sample with under 200,000 clones, around 80% of them seen once. Sequencing used peripheral blood. The source is a woman aged 60-70 years with COVID-19, enrolled during active disease.

The chain combines TRBV5-4 with TRBJ1-3; 11 nucleotides match TRBD1. Germline loops: CDR1 SGHNT, CDR2 YYREEE (reference sequence). V lost 4 bases, J lost 2 bases, and 5 bases stayed unmatched. The CDR3 is 16 residues long. CDR3 nucleotide sequence: TGTGCCAGCAGCCCCGGACAGGGGGCAACTGGAAACACCATATATTTT. Amino acid sequence: CASSPGQGATGNTIYF.

The J gene is TRBJ1-4, the V gene TRBV14; D not certain. This CDR3 is built from 13 residues. The germline CDR1 and CDR2 sequences are SGHDN and FVKESK. Between the trimmed V and J ends, which lost 4 bases and 3 bases, there was a span of 6 bases. CDR3 bases: TGTGCCAGCAGCCGCGTCTCTAATGAAAAACTGTTTTTT. Translating gives CASSRVSNEKLFF.

The rearrangement links TRBV5-1 to TRBJ1-1; TRBD1 might be the D (5 bases). Between the trimmed V and J ends, which lost 1 base and 1 base, there was a span of 14 bases. The CDR3 is 16 amino acids. Germline V gene sequence: CDR1 SGHRS, CDR2 YFSETQ. In nucleotides, the CDR3 is TGCGCCAGCAGCTTGTGGTCTACAGGACAGAACACTGAAGCTTTCTTT. Residues: CASSLWSTGQNTEAFF. Looking up the rest from reference TRBV5-1 and TRBJ1-1 gives the full variable domain: KAGVTQTPRYLIKTRGQQVTLSCSPISGHRSVSWYQQTPGQGLQFLFEYFSETQRNKGNFPGRFSGRQFSNSRSEMNVSTLELGDSALYLCASSLWSTGQNTEAFFGQGTRLTVV.

The chain recombines TRBV5-6 with TRBJ2-1, with 8 bases matching TRBD2. The V gene end was trimmed by 2 bases and the J gene end by 1 base; junction bases not matched to a gene: 14. The germline V gene has CDR1 SGHDT and CDR2 YYEEEE. This CDR3 has 19 residues. The chain's CDR3 is CASSFRRSSGVPSYNEQFF. The CDR3 DNA reads as TGTGCCAGCAGCTTCCGGAGGAGTAGCGGGGTGCCTTCCTACAATGAGCAGTTCTTC.